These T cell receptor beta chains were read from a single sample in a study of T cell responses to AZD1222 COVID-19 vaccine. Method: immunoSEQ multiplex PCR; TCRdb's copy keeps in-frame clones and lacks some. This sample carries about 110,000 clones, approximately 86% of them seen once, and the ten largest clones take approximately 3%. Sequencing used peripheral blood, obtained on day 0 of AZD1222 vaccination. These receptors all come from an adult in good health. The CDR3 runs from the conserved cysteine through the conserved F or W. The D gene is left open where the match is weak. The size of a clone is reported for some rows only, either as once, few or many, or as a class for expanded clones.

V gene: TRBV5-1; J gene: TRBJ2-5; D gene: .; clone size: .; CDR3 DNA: TGCGCCAGCAGCTGGGGGGAAACCAAGACCCAGTACTTC; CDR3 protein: CASSWGETKTQYF
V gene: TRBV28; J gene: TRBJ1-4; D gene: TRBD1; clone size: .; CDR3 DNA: TGTGCCAGCAGCGTACCGGGACAGATAAATGAAAAACTGTTTTTT; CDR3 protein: CASSVPGQINEKLFF
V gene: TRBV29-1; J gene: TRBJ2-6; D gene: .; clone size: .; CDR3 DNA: TGCAGCGTCGCCACCTTCTGGCAGCGCTCTGGGGCCAACGTCCTGACTTTC; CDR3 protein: CSVATFWQRSGANVLTF
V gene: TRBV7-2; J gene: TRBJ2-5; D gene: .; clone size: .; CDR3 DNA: TGTGCCAGCAGCTTAGGCGTTTCGCAAGAGACCCAGTACTTC; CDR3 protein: CASSLGVSQETQYF
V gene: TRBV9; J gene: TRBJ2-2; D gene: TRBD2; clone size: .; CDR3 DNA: TGTGCCAGCAGACCAGCGGGGGACTTGAACACCGGGGAGCTGTTTTTT; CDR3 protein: CASRPAGDLNTGELFF
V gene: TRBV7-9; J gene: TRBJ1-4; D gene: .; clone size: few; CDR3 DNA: TGTGCCAGCAGATGGGACAATGAAAAACTGTTTTTT; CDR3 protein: CASRWDNEKLFF
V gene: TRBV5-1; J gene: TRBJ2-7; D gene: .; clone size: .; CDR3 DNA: TGCGCCAGCAGGGACGGGAGCTCCTACGAGCAGTACTTC; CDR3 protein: CASRDGSSYEQYF
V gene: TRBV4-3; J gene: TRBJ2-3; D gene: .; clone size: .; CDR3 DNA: TGCGCCAGCAGCCAAGAAGGGTCGCTCTTAGATACGCAGTATTTT; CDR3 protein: CASSQEGSLLDTQYF
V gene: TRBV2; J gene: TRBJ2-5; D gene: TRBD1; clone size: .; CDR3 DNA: TGTGCCAGCAGTGCTTTGACAGGGCAAGAGACCCAGTACTTC; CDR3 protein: CASSALTGQETQYF
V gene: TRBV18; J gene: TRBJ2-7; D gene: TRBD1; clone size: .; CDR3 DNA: TGTGCCAGCTCAAAGGGGGCTAAGGACGAGCAGTACTTC; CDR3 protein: CASSKGAKDEQYF
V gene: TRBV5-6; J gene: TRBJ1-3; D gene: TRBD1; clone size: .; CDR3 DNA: TGTGCCAGCAGCTTGTACAGGGGGATGGAAAACACCATATATTTT; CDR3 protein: CASSLYRGMENTIYF
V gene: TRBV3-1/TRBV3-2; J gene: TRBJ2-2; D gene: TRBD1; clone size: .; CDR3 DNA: TGTGCCAGCAGCCTCAAGAGGGGGCGAGGGGAGCTGTTTTTT; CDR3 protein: CASSLKRGRGELFF
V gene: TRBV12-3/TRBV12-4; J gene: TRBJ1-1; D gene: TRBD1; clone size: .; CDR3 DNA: TGTGCCAGCAGGCCGACAGGGGACACTGAAGCTTTCTTT; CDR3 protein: CASRPTGDTEAFF
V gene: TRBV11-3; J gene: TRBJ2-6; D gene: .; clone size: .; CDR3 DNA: TGTGCCAGCAGCTTAGAGCAGGATCCCCCCGTCCTGACTTTC; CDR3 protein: CASSLEQDPPVLTF
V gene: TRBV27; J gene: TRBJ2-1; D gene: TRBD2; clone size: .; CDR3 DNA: TGTGCCAGCAGTTTTTCGCTAGCGGGGTCCAATGAGCAGTTCTTC; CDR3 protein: CASSFSLAGSNEQFF
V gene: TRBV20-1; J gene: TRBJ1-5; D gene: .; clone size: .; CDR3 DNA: TGCAGTGCTAGTGGGGGGGATTACAATCAGCCCCAGCATTTT; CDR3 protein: CSASGGDYNQPQHF
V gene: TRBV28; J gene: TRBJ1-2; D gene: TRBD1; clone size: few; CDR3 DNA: TGTGCCAGTCGACAGGGGGGTGGCTATGGCTACACCTTC; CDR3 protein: CASRQGGGYGYTF
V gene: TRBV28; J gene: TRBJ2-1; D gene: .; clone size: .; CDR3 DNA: TGTGCCAGCAGTTTACCCCTCGCGGCAGGGAGCAATGAGCAGTTCTTC; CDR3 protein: CASSLPLAAGSNEQFF
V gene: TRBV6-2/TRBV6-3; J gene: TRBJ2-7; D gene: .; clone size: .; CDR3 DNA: TGTGCCAGCAGTTACAACTCTGGGAATTCCTACGAGCAGTACTTC; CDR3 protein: CASSYNSGNSYEQYF
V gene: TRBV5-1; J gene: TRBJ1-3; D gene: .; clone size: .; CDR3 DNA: TGCGCCAGCAGCCCGGACGGAAGCTCTGGAAACACCATATATTTT; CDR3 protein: CASSPDGSSGNTIYF
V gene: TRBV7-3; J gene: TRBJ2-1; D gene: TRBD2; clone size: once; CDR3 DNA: TGTGCCAGCAGCGCTTCTAGCGGAGCCAACAATGAGCAGTTCTTC; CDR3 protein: CASSASSGANNEQFF
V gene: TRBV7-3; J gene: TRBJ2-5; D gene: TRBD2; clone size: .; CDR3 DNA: TGTGCCAGCAGCCCAGGACTAGCGGGGTCGCGCGAGACCCAGTACTTC; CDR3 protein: CASSPGLAGSRETQYF
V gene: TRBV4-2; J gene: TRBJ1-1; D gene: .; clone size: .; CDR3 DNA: TGTGCCAGCAGCCAACACACTGAAGCTTTCTTT; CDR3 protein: CASSQHTEAFF
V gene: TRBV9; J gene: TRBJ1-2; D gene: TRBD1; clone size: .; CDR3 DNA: TGTGCCAGCAGCGTAGAAGCAGGGGGCGGCTACACCTTC; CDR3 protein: CASSVEAGGGYTF
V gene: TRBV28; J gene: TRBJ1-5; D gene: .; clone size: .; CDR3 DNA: TGTGCCAGCAGTTTCCGGAATCAGCCCCAGCATTTT; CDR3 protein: CASSFRNQPQHF
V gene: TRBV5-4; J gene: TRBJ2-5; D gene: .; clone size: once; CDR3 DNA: TGTGCCAGCAGCTTTACAGGGGGGGGAGAGACCCAGTACTTC; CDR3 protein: CASSFTGGGETQYF
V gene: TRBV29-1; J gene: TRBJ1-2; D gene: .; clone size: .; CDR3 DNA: TGCAGCGTTACAGAGAACTATGGCTACACCTTC; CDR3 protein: CSVTENYGYTF
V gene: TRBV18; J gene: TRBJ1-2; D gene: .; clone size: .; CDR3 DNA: TGTGCCAGCTCACCACAGGGCCATAATGGCTACACCTTC; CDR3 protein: CASSPQGHNGYTF
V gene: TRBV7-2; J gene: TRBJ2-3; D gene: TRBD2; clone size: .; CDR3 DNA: TGTGCCAGCAGCCGTAGCGGGGGGGCCGGTACAGATACGCAGTATTTT; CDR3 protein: CASSRSGGAGTDTQYF
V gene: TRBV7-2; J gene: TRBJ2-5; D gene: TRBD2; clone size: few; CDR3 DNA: TGTGCCAGCAGCTTAATGTTTGGGGGGGGTGGCGAGACCCAGTACTTC; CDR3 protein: CASSLMFGGGGETQYF
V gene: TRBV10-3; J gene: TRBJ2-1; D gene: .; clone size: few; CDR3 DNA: TGTGCCATCAGTGAGTCAGGGGGGCGGGGCCGGTACAATGAGCAGTTCTTC; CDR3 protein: CAISESGGRGRYNEQFF
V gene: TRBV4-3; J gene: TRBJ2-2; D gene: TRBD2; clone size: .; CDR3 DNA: TGCGCCAGCAGCCAAGGACCGGGACTAGGAAACGCCGGGGAGCTGTTTTTT; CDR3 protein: CASSQGPGLGNAGELFF
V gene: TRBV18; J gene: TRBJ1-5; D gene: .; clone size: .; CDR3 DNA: TGTGCCAGCTCACCACGGGGCGGTGAGGGTCAGCCCCAGCATTTT; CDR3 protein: CASSPRGGEGQPQHF
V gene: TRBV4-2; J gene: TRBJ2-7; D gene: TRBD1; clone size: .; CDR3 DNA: TGTGCCAGCAGCCACCTCGGACAGGGAACCTACGAGCAGTACTTC; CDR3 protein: CASSHLGQGTYEQYF
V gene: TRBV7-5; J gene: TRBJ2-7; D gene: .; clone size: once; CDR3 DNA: TGTGCCAGAAGCCAATCAGGACTAGCGGGGTACTACGAGCAGTACTTC; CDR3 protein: CARSQSGLAGYYEQYF
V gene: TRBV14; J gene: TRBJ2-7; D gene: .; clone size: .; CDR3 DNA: TGTGCCAGCAGCCAAGTTCGGGCTGGCGAGCAGTACTTC; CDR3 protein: CASSQVRAGEQYF
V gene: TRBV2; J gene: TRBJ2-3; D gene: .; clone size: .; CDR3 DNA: TGTGCCACCCAAGACAGGTTAGACGATACGCAGTATTTT; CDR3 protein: CATQDRLDDTQYF
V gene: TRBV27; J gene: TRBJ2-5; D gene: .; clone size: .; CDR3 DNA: TGTGCCAGCAGTTTCGTTAATCGTGTCTCGGAGACCCAGTACTTC; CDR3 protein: CASSFVNRVSETQYF
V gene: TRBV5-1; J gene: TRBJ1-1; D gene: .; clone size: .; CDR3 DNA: TGCGCCAGCACCGGACAGAATGAAGCTTTCTTT; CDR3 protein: CASTGQNEAFF
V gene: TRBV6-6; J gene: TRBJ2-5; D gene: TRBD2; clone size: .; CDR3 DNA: TGTGCCAGCAGTTTCCCAGCGGGGGGGGTACAAGAGACCCAGTACTTC; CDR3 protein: CASSFPAGGVQETQYF
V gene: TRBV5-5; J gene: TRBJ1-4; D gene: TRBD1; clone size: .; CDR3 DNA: TGTGCCAGCAGCCTTGATTTACAGGGGGCTGGGGAAAAACTGTTTTTT; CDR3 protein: CASSLDLQGAGEKLFF
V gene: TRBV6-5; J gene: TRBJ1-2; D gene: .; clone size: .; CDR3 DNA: TGTGCCAGCAGTTTCGACAGATATGGCTACACCTTC; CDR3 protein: CASSFDRYGYTF
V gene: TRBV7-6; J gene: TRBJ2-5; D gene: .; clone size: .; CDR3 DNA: TGTGCCAGCAGCTTAGCGCTGGTTTACTCTACGGGGAGGGAGACCCAGTACTTC; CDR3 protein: CASSLALVYSTGRETQYF
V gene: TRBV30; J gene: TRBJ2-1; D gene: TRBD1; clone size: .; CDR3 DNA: TGTGCCTGGAGTGTCTCTAGACAGGGGGCAGGTGAGCAGTTCTTC; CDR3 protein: CAWSVSRQGAGEQFF
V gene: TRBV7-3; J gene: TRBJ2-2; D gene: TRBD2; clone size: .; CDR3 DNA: TGTGCCAGCAGCCCTAGCGGGGGGGCAGAGACCGGGGAGCTGTTTTTT; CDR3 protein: CASSPSGGAETGELFF
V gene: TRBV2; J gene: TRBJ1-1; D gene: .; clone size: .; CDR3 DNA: TGTGCCAGCAGTGATATAGCACCAACGGGGGAAGCTTTCTTT; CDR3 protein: CASSDIAPTGEAFF
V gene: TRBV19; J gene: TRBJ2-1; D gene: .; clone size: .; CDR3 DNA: TGTGCCACTCGGGAACAGGGCTATGGGTACAATGAGCAGTTCTTC; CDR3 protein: CATREQGYGYNEQFF
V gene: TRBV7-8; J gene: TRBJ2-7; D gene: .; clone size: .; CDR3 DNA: TGTGCCAGCAGCTTAGGGCAGACCCACGAGCAGTACTTC; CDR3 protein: CASSLGQTHEQYF
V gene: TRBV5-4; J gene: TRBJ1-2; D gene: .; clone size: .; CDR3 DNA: TGTGCCAGCAGCTTGTCGGCAGGAGGGGATGGCTACACCTTC; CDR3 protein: CASSLSAGGDGYTF
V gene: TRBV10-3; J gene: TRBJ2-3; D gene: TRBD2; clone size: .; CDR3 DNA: TGTGCCATCAGTGAATCGGCGGGGGGGGGCACAGATACGCAGTATTTT; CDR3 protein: CAISESAGGGTDTQYF
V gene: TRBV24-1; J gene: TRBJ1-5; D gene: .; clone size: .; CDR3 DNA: TGTGCCACCAGAGGGGGAGATAAGGAGAACCAGCCCCAGCATTTT; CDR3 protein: CATRGGDKENQPQHF
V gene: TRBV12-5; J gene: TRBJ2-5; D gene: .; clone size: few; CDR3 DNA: TGTGCTAGTGCGCGCAGCCAACAAGAGACCCAGTACTTC; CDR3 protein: CASARSQQETQYF
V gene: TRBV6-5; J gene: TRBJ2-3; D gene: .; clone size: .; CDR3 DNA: TGTGCCAGCAGTTACGACTCCACAGATACGCAGTATTTT; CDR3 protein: CASSYDSTDTQYF
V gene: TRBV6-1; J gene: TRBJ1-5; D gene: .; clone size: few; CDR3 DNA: TGTGCCAGCAGTGATTCGCTCAGCAATCAGCCCCAGCATTTT; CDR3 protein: CASSDSLSNQPQHF